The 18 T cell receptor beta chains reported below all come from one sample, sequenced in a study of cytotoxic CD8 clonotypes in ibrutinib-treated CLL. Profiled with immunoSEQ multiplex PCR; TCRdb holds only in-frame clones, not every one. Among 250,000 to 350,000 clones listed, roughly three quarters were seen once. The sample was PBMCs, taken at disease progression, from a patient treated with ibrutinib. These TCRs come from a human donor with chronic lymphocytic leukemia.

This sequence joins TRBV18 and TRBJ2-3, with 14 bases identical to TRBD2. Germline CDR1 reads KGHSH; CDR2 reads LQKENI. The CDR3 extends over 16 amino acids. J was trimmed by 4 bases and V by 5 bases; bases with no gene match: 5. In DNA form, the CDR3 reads TGTGCCAGCTCAGCGACTAGCGGGGGGGCCCCAGATACGCAGTATTTT. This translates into CASSATSGGAPDTQYF. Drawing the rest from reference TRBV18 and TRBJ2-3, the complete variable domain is NAGVMQNPRHLVRRRGQEARLRCSPMKGHSHVYWYRQLPEEGLKFMVYLQKENIIDESGMPKERFSAEFPKEGPSILRIQQVVRGDSAAYFCASSATSGGAPDTQYFGPGTRLTVL.

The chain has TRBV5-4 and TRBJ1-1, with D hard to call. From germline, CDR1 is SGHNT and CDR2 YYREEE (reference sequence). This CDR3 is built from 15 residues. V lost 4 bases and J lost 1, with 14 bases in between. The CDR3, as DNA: TGTGCCAGCAGCCTTAAACAGATTCGGAACACTGAAGCTTTCTTT. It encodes CASSLKQIRNTEAFF.

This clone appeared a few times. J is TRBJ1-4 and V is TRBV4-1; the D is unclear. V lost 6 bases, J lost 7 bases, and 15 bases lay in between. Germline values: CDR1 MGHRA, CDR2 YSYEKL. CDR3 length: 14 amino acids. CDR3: CASSDGVVGEKLFF. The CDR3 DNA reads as TGCGCCAGCAGTGATGGGGTTGTGGGTGAAAAACTGTTTTTT.

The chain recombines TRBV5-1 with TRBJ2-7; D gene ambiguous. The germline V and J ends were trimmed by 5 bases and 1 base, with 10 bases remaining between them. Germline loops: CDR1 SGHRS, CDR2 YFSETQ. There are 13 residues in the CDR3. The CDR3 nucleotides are TGCGCCAGCAGTGTGGGCGGTTCCTACGAGCAGTACTTC. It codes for CASSVGGSYEQYF.

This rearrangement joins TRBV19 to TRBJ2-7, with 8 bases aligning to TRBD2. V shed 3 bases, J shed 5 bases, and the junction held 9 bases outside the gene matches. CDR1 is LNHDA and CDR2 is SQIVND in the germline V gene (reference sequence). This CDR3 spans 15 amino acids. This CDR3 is CASSIVSGGAHEQYF. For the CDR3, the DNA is TGTGCCAGTAGTATTGTTTCGGGGGGGGCCCACGAGCAGTACTTC.

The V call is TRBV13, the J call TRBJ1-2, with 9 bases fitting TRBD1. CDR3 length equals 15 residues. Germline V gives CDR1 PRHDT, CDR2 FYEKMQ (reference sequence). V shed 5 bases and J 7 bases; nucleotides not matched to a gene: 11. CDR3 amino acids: CASSEPGQGYVGYTF. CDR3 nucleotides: TGTGCCAGCAGCGAACCGGGACAGGGATACGTTGGCTACACCTTC.

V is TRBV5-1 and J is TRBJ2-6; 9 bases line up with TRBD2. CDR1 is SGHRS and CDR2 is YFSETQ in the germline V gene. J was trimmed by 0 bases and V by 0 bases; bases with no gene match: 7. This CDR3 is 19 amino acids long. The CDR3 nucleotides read TGCGCCAGCAGCTTGGGGGGTAGCGGGAGACCCTCTGGGGCCAACGTCCTGACTTTC. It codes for CASSLGGSGRPSGANVLTF.

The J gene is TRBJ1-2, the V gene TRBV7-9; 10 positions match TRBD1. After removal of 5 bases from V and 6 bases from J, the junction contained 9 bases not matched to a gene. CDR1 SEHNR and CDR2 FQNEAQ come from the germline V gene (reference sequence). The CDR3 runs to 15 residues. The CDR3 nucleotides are TGTGCCAGCAGCCCCTCGAGACAGGGGGCGGATGGCTACACCTTC. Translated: CASSPSRQGADGYTF.

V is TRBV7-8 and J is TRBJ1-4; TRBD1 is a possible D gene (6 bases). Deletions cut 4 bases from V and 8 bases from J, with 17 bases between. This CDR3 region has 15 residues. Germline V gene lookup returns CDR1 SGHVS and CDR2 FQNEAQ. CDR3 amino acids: CASSWRQDRREKLFF. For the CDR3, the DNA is TGTGCCAGCAGCTGGAGACAGGATCGGCGCGAAAAACTGTTTTTT.

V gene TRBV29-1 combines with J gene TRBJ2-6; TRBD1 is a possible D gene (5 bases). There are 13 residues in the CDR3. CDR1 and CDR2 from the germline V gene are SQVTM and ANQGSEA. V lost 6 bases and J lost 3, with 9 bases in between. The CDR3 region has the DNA TGCAGCGTAAGGGGCTATGGGGCCAACGTCCTGACTTTC. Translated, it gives CSVRGYGANVLTF.

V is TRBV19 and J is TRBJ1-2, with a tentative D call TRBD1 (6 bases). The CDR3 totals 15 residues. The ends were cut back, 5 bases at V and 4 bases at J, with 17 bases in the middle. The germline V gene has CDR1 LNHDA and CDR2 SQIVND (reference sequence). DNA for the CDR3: TGTGCCAGTAGTCCCTGGGCCGGGGGGCCCTATGGCTACACCTTC. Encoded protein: CASSPWAGGPYGYTF.

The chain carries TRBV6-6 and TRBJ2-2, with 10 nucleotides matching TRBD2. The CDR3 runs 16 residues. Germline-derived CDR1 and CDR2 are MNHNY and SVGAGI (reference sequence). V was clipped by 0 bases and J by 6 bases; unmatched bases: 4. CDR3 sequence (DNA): TGTGCCAGCAGTTACTCTTTAGCGGGAGGCCCCGGGGAGCTGTTTTTT. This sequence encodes CASSYSLAGGPGELFF.

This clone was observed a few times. The CDR3 DNA reads as TGCGCCAGCAGTGATAGACAGGGGGTGAACACCGGGGAGCTGTTTTTT. This gives the protein CASSDRQGVNTGELFF. The rearrangement joins TRBV10-2 to TRBJ2-2; 9 bases align to TRBD1. Germline V lookup: CDR1 WSHSY, CDR2 SAAADI. The CDR3 contains 16 residues. Trimming removed 3 bases from V and 1 base from J; junction bases left unmatched: 3.

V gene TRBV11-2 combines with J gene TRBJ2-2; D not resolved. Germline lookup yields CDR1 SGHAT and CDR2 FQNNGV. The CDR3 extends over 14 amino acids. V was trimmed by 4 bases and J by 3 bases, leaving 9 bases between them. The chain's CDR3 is CASSSTWDTGELFF. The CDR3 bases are TGTGCCAGCAGCTCTACTTGGGACACCGGGGAGCTGTTTTTT.

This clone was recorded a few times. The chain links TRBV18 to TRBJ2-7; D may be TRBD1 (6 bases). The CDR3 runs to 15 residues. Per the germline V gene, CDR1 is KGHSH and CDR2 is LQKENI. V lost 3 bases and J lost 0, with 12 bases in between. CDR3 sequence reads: CASSPETGFSYEQYF. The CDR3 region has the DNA TGTGCCAGCTCACCTGAGACAGGATTCTCCTACGAGCAGTACTTC.

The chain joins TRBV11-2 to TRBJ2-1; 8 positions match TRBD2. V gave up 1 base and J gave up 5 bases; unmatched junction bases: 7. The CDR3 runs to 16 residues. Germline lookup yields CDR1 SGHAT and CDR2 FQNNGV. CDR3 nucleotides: TGTGCCAGCAGCTTAGCCGAGCGGGGGCTAAACAATGAGCAGTTCTTC. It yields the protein CASSLAERGLNNEQFF.

The CDR3 DNA is TGTGCCAGCAGCTTGGGGGGACAGAACACTGAAGCTTTCTTT. This sequence encodes CASSLGGQNTEAFF. The chain carries TRBV5-4 and TRBJ1-1; a possible D gene is TRBD1 (6 bases). V lost 0 bases and J 1 base, leaving 7 bases between the germline ends. CDR3 length: 14 residues. Per germline, CDR1 SGHNT and CDR2 YYREEE (reference sequence). The entire variable domain, with the rest obtained from reference TRBV5-4 and TRBJ1-1, is as follows: ETGVTQSPTHLIKTRGQQVTLRCSSQSGHNTVSWYQQALGQGPQFIFQYYREEENGRGNFPPRFSGLQFPNYSSELNVNALELDDSALYLCASSLGGQNTEAFFGQGTRLTVV.

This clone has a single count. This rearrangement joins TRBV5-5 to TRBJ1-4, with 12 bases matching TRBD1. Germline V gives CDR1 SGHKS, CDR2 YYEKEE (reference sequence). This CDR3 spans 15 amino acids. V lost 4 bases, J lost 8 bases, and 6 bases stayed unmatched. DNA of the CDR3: TGTGCCAGCAGCATCCCCGGGACAGGGGGCGAAAAACTGTTTTTT. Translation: CASSIPGTGGEKLFF.